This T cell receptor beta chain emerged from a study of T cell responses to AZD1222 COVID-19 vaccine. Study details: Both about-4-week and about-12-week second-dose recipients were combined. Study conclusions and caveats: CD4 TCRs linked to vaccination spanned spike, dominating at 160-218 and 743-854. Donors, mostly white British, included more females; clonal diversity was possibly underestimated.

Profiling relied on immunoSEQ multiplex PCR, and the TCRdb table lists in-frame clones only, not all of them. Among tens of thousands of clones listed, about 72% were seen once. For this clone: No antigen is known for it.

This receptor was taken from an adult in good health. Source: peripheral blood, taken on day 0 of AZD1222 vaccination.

The CDR3: CASRVTGRGETQYF. DNA of the CDR3: TGTGCCAGCAGAGTGACAGGCCGGGGAGAGACCCAGTACTTC. The genes are TRBV28 and TRBJ2-5; weak D call: TRBD1 (6 bases). The CDR3 runs 14 residues. V lost 6 bases and J lost 4, with 15 bases in between. CDR1 is MDHEN, CDR2 SYDVKM, per germline. Using reference TRBV28 and TRBJ2-5 for the parts outside the CDR3, the full variable domain is DVKVTQSSRYLVKRTGEKVFLECVQDMDHENMFWYRQDPGLGLRLIYFSYDVKMKEKGDIPEGYSVSREKKERFSLILESASTNQTSMYLCASRVTGRGETQYFGPGTRLLVL.